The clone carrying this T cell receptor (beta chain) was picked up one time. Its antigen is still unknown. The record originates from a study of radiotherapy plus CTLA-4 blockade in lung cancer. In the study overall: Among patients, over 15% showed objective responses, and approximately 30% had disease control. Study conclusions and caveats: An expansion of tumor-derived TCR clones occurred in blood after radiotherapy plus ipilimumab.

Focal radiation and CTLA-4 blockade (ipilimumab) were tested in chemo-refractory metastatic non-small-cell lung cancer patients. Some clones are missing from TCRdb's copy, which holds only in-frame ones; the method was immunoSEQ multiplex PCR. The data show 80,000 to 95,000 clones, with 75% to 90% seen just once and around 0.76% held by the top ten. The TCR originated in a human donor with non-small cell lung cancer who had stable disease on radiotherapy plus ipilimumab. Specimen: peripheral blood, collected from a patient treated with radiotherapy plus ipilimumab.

CDR3 amino acids: CASRKGLNTDTQYF. For the CDR3, the DNA is TGTGCCAGTAGGAAAGGGCTGAACACAGATACGCAGTATTTT. V is TRBV19 and J is TRBJ2-3; D uncertain. The germline V gene encodes CDR1 LNHDA and CDR2 SQIVND (reference sequence). The V and J ends lost 6 bases and 2 bases respectively, with 12 bases between them. The CDR3 runs to 14 residues.